The subject of this entry is one T cell receptor (beta chain). The treatment denotes: over 15 received Ad26.COV2.S at low or high dose, single or two shots; a few received placebo; per-sample allocation not given. Day 63 following the first vaccine or placebo injection was when the samples were taken. The data were obtained in a study of Ad26.COV2.S vaccination and SARS-CoV-2 variants. The CDR3 consists of 13 residues. V was shortened by 7 bases and J by 7 bases, with 17 bases between the two germline ends. CDR1 is SGDLS and CDR2 is YYNGEE in the germline V gene. Sequenced by immunoSEQ multiplex PCR; TCRdb stores in-frame clones only, minus some. The sample holds about 400,000 clones, 83% seen once.

The sample consisted of peripheral blood, taken in a trial of Ad26.COV2.S vaccine versus placebo. The rearrangement links TRBV9 to TRBJ1-2; D not resolved. This sequence originates from a person aged 18 to 59 who received the Ad26.COV2.S COVID-19 vaccine or a placebo. CDR3 sequence: CASRPQGFGGYTF. CDR3 coding DNA: TGTGCCAGCCGTCCTCAAGGGTTCGGTGGCTACACCTTC.